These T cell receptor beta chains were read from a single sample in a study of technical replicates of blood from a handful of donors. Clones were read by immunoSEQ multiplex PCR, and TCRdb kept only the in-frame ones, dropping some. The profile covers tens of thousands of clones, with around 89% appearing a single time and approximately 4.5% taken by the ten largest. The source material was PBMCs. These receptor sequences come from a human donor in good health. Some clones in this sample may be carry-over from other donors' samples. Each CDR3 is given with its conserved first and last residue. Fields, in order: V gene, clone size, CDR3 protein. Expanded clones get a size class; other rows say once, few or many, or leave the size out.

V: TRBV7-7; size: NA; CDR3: CASSHTRDRDYGYTF
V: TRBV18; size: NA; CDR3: CASSKAANEKLFF
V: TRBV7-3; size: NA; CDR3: CASSFSGGGETQYF
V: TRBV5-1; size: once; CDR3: CASSLDLAGNTGELFF
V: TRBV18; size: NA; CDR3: CASSPDRDGNTIYF
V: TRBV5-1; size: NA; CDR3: CASSLDGRSGDEQYF
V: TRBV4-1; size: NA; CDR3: CASSHPSSLGGNEQFF
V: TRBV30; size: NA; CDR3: CAWSRFDQPQHF
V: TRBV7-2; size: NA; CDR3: CASSLGLSGTIEQFF
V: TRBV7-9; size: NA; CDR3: CASSLDRAGGSPLHF
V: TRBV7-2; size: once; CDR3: CASSFTSGSSLDEQFF
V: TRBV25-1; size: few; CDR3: CASSEFKRLSSYNEQFF
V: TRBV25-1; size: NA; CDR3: CASSEAGAKETQYF
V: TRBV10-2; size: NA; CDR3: CASSERRNPYEQYF
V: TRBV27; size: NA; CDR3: CASSLSVAGVSETQYF
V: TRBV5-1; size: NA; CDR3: CASSLWTSSYNEQFF
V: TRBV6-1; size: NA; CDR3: CASRRKQETQYF
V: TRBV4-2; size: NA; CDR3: CASSQGRGGETQYF
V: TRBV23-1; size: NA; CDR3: CASRFHRVGHEQYF
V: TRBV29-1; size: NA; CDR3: CSVEDVGDRATAFF
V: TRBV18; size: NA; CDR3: CASSPGQGSREQYF
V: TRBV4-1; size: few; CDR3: CASSFDGWGEADYGYTF
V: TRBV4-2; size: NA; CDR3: CASSRQGLAGAYEQFF
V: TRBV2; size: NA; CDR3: CASRLTSGTRDTQYF
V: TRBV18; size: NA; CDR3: CASSPGTGRSVEAFF
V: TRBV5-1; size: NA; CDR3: CASSLVQTRGYNEQFF
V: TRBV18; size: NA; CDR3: CASSPKETGRYEQYF
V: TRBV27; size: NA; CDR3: CASSPGIWGSGNTIYF
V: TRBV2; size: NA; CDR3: CASRQGAVGEQFF
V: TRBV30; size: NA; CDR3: CAWSVGVEETQYF
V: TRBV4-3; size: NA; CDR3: CASSQDQGTGGFGYTF
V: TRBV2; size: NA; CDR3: CASKSGRSDTGELFF
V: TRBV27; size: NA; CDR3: CASSKGAHYGYTF
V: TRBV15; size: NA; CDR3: CATSRDDWDLRSPLHF
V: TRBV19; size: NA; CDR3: CASSIYTSGAYEQYF
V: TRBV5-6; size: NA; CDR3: CASSLGDRGGQPQHF